A selection of T cell receptor beta chains follows, all from one sample in a study of early stage breast cancer tumors. Using immunoSEQ multiplex PCR, the repertoire was profiled, and TCRdb retains in-frame clones only, with some absent. Of tens of thousands of clones detected, around 67% appear once; the ten largest clones hold around 4.6%. Input material: blood. The receptor source for this set is a person in their 40s with breast cancer. Each CDR3 is given with its conserved first and last residue. Each record gives: J gene, clone size, D gene, V gene, CDR3 DNA, CDR3 protein. The D gene is left open where the match is weak. Expanded clones are given a class, and other clones once, few, many or no size at all.

j_gene: TRBJ1-2; abundance: -; d_gene: -; v_gene: TRBV23-1; CDR3nt: TGCGCCAGCAGTCAATCTGAGGTTTGGGACTCGGGTGGCTACACCTTC; CDR3aa: CASSQSEVWDSGGYTF
j_gene: TRBJ2-7; abundance: medium-sized; d_gene: TRBD1; v_gene: TRBV4-2; CDR3nt: TGTGCCAGCAGCCTGCTACCGGGACAGTTTAACGAGCAGTACTTC; CDR3aa: CASSLLPGQFNEQYF
j_gene: TRBJ2-1; abundance: -; d_gene: TRBD2; v_gene: TRBV5-6; CDR3nt: TGTGCCAGCAGCTCGCTGACTAGCGCCAATGAGCAGTTCTTC; CDR3aa: CASSSLTSANEQFF
j_gene: TRBJ2-5; abundance: few; d_gene: -; v_gene: TRBV5-1; CDR3nt: TGCGCCAGCAGCTCCTTGACAGACCAAGAGACCCAGTACTTC; CDR3aa: CASSSLTDQETQYF
j_gene: TRBJ1-1; abundance: few; d_gene: TRBD1; v_gene: TRBV29-1; CDR3nt: TGCAGCGTTGCGGTAGGACAGGTCGGCACTGAAGCTTTCTTT; CDR3aa: CSVAVGQVGTEAFF
j_gene: TRBJ1-5; abundance: -; d_gene: -; v_gene: TRBV19; CDR3nt: TGTGCCAGTAGTTTGGGGAACAATCAGCCCCAGCATTTT; CDR3aa: CASSLGNNQPQHF
j_gene: TRBJ1-3; abundance: few; d_gene: -; v_gene: TRBV19; CDR3nt: TGTGCCAGCGGCGGGTCGGCTGGAAACACCATATATTTT; CDR3aa: CASGGSAGNTIYF
j_gene: TRBJ2-7; abundance: few; d_gene: -; v_gene: TRBV7-2; CDR3nt: TGTGCCAGCAGCTTAATAGGGGGGGTCTACGAGCAGTACTTC; CDR3aa: CASSLIGGVYEQYF
j_gene: TRBJ2-5; abundance: -; d_gene: -; v_gene: TRBV5-1; CDR3nt: TGCGCCAGCAGCTTGAACGACGGGAGAAAAGAGACCCAGTACTTC; CDR3aa: CASSLNDGRKETQYF
j_gene: TRBJ2-5; abundance: -; d_gene: TRBD2; v_gene: TRBV6-5; CDR3nt: TGTGCCGGAAGCCACGGACTAGTGTCAGAGACCCAGTACTTC; CDR3aa: CAGSHGLVSETQYF
j_gene: TRBJ2-2; abundance: -; d_gene: TRBD2; v_gene: TRBV10-3; CDR3nt: TGTGCCATCGCGGGAGATACCACCGGGGAGCTGTTTTTT; CDR3aa: CAIAGDTTGELFF
j_gene: TRBJ2-7; abundance: -; d_gene: -; v_gene: TRBV14; CDR3nt: TGTGCCAGCAGCCAACTTACAGGGCAGCCCGCCGAGTACTTC; CDR3aa: CASSQLTGQPAEYF
j_gene: TRBJ1-2; abundance: -; d_gene: TRBD1; v_gene: TRBV2; CDR3nt: TGTGCCAGCAGTGGTCTAAGGGGGCGAACCTATGGCTACACCTTC; CDR3aa: CASSGLRGRTYGYTF
j_gene: TRBJ1-3; abundance: few; d_gene: -; v_gene: TRBV20-1; CDR3nt: TGCAGTGCCCGAGGAGGGAACACCATATATTTT; CDR3aa: CSARGGNTIYF
j_gene: TRBJ1-5; abundance: -; d_gene: -; v_gene: TRBV21-1; CDR3nt: TGTGCCAGCAGCTTCCGGGACAGGCGGTACAATCAGCCCCAGCATTTT; CDR3aa: CASSFRDRRYNQPQHF
j_gene: TRBJ2-6; abundance: -; d_gene: -; v_gene: TRBV4-3; CDR3nt: TGCGCCAGCAGCCAAGATCTAAGGGGGACCTACTCTGGGGCCAACGTCCTGACTTTC; CDR3aa: CASSQDLRGTYSGANVLTF